Below, 5 T cell receptor beta chains from the same sample are listed, as sequenced in a study of neurological immune-mediated disorders. TCRdb passed the 5' RACE reads through MiXCR, listing each CDR3 protein once. The sample lists nearly 30,000 distinct CDR3 sequences, about a sixth seen once, with around 4.9% in the top ten. Time point of the sample: technical triplicate 3. The sample consisted of CD4+ T cells from blood. The origin of the receptors is a female donor with HTLV-1-associated myelopathy (HAM/TSP).

This clonotype is medium-sized within its sample. V usage is TRBV6-5 and J usage is TRBJ1-1; the match to TRBD1 covers 7 bases. The junction had 2 bases not matched to a gene; V was cut back by 2 bases and J by 8 bases. CDR1 and CDR2 (germline): MNHEY, SVGAGI. The CDR3 is 12 residues long. The DNA of the CDR3 is TGTGCCAGCAGTTACCAGACAGGGGAAGCTTTCTTT. Amino acid sequence: CASSYQTGEAFF.

On this clonotype: The CDR3 does not close with the conserved phenylalanine or tryptophan, likely indicating a read error. The V call is TRBV18, the J call TRBJ2-3; TRBD1 aligns across 10 bases. The germline V gene has CDR1 KGHSH and CDR2 LQKENI. The CDR3 is 15 amino acids. CDR3 nucleotides: TGTGCCAGCTCCCCCGGGACAGGGGTAACAGATACACAGTATTAT. Its translation: CASSPGTGVTDTQYY.

This clonotype was observed many times. The chain employs TRBV5-1 and TRBJ2-3; no firm D call. The CDR3 is 13 amino acids. The germline gives CDR1 SGHRS, CDR2 YFSETQ. Trimming pared 5 bases from V and 4 bases from J, leaving 11 bases between. The CDR3 is CASREVVADTQYF. DNA of the CDR3: TGCGCCAGCAGGGAAGTGGTGGCAGATACGCAGTATTTT.

This clonotype appeared many times. The chain couples TRBV11-2 to TRBJ1-5; a weak D match, TRBD1 (5 bases). Germline V gives CDR1 SGHAT, CDR2 FQNNGV. V was clipped by 2 bases and J by 6 bases, with 11 bases between them. The CDR3 totals 14 residues. The CDR3 spells CASSLSDGAQPQHF. The CDR3 coding sequence is TGTGCCAGCAGCTTATCGGACGGGGCTCAGCCCCAGCATTTT.

This clonotype was counted ten times or more. The J gene is TRBJ1-2, the V gene TRBV20-1; 8 nucleotides align to TRBD1. The V gene's germline CDR1 is DFQATT and CDR2 SNEGSKA (reference sequence). V dropped 6 bases and J dropped 4; count of bases not matched to a gene: 7. This CDR3 spans 13 amino acids. CDR3 protein: CSANDRGSYGYTF. The CDR3 DNA sequence: TGCAGTGCCAACGACAGGGGATCCTATGGCTACACCTTC.